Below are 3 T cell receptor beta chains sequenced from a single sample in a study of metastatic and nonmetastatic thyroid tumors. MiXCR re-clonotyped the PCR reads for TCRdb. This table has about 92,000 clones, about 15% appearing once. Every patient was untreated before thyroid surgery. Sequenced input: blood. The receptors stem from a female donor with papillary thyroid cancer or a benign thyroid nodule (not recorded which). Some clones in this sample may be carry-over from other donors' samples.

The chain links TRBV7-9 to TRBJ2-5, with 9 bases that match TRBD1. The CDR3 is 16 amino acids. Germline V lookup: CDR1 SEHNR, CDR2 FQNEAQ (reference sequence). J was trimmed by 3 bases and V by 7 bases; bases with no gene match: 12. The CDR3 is CASTLTGGTVEETQYF. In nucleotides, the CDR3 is TGTGCCAGCACCCTGACAGGGGGTACCGTCGAAGAGACCCAGTACTTC.

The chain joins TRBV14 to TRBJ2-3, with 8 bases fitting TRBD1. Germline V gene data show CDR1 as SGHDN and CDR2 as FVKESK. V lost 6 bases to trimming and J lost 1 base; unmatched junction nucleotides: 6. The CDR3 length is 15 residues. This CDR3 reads CASRQQGVGTDTQYF. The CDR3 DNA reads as TGTGCCAGCAGACAACAGGGGGTTGGCACAGATACGCAGTATTTT.

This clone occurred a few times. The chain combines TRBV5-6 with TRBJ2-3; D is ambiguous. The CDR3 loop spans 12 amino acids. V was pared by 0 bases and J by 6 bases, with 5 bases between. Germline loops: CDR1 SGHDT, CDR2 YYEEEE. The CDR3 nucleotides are TGTGCCAGCAGCTTGGGGTCGGATACGCAGTATTTT. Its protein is CASSLGSDTQYF.